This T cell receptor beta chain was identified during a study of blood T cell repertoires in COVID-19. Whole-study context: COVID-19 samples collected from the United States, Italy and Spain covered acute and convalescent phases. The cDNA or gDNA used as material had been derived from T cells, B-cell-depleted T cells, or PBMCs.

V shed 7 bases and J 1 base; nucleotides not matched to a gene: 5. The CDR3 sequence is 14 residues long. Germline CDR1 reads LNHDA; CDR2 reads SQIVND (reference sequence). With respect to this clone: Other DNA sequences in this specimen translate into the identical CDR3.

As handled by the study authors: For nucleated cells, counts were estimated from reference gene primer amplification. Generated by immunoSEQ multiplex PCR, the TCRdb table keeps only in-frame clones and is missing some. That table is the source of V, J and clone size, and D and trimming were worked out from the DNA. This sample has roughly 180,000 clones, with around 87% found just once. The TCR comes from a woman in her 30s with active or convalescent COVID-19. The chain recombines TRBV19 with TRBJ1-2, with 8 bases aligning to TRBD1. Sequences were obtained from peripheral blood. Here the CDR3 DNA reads TGTGCCAGTACCCGGGACAGGAGTAACTATGGCTACACCTTC. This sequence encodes CASTRDRSNYGYTF. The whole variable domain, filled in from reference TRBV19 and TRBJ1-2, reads DGGITQSPKYLFRKEGQNVTLSCEQNLNHDAMYWYRQDPGQGLRLIYYSQIVNDFQKGDIAEGYSVSREKKESFPLTVTSAQKNPTAFYLCASTRDRSNYGYTFGSGTRLTVV.